This T cell receptor (beta chain) was obtained from a study of cytomegalovirus exposure and HLA in healthy donors (dated by TCRdb to the late 2010s). Some background on the complete study: An earlier analysis of a few hundred of the donors reported roughly 300 Gb of sequence data and 117 million unique TCR beta sequences obtained from about 179 million T cells. Among 398 genotyped donors of the cohort, an average of roughly 230,000 unique TCR beta nucleotide sequences was sequenced per donor, of which about 18% were non-productive. The aim of the study was to test whether cataloging public T cell receptors could identify signatures of past pathogen exposure. Using immunosequencing, the study profiled T cell repertoires from about 620 subjects and related those repertoires to cytomegalovirus serostatus. An early release that covered about 600 HLA-typed donors contained approximately 300 gigabases of sequencing data and tens of millions of unique TCR sequences. Every repertoire in the discovery cohort had been generated on one and the same sequencing platform. Both class I and class II loci were covered by HLA typing, at four-digit resolution. About 5 DR-DQ haplotypes were handled as single units for association and clustering, since linkage in the cohort was strong. An earlier analysis of approximately 640 of the donors applied high-throughput TCR beta sequencing to assess whether each TCR beta V gene segment acted as functional or pseudogenic. A later genetic analysis used genome-wide SNP genotypes for about 65% of the 666 donors, treating that subset as a discovery cohort. A later analysis re-analyzed previously published TCR beta repertoires from 666 donors and added high-resolution HLA genotyping to study TCR occurrence patterns. Donor age, sex, ethnicity and CMV serostatus were collected together with the repertoire data. To predict cytomegalovirus infection status, the study brought together high-throughput TCR immunosequencing, statistical association of individual TCRs with disease status, and machine learning. Typing coverage differed by locus: A, B, C, DRB1 and DQB1 were typed in roughly 620-630 donors, DQA1 in 500 to 550, DPA1 in some 610, and DPB1 in 450 to 480. The genetic ancestry cluster associated with self-reported Caucasian donors included 80% to 90% of the approximately 430 genotyped donors. The later analysis used no new phenotypic data to find candidate immune exposures, relying instead on TCR beta sequences and their occurrence across donors. Along with the approximately 650-subject first cohort, a separate validation cohort of over a hundred different subjects was used.

Libraries were prepared through the immunoSEQ multiplex PCR assay. The multiplex PCR relied on a mix of 60 forward primers for TCR Vbeta segments and 13 reverse primers for TCR Jbeta segments. The CDR3 region of rearranged TCR beta genes was amplified from genomic DNA with a multiplex PCR assay. The Illumina HiSeq System was used to sequence the amplified TCR beta libraries as 87-base-pair reads. In the original analysis: A later analysis counted approximately 84 million unique TCR beta chains across the 640 or so repertoires, and 9.5 million to 11 million of these chains were shared by at least two donors. To remove PCR and sequencing errors, raw reads were error-corrected and collapsed into unique sequences using a nearest-neighbor algorithm that merged closely related sequences. To assign V, D and J gene segments, CDR3 sequences were aligned to IMGT reference sequences. Each retained sequence needed at least a six-nucleotide match to both a V gene segment and a J gene segment. A rearrangement was called productive if the CDR3 had no stop codons and remained in frame with V and J, and every other rearrangement was called non-productive. CDR3 was defined by IMGT convention, running from the second conserved V-encoded cysteine to the conserved J-encoded phenylalanine. In an earlier analysis of approximately 590 of the donors, sequences lacking an unambiguous match to a single V gene segment were excluded. In an earlier analysis of 450 to 700 of the donors, V segments were called functional above 56.7% productive rearrangements and were called segregating when the between-donor standard deviation exceeded 5%. A statistical classification framework was developed to diagnose cytomegalovirus status using the catalog of TCR beta chain sequences. A later analysis assigned V and J genes by comparing TCR nucleotide sequences with IMGT/GENE-DB human TR gene sequences. The TCRdist pipeline was used in a later analysis to assign CDR3 sequences and most-parsimonious VDJ recombination scenarios. In a later analysis, each TCR beta chain was defined by its CDR3 amino acid sequence together with its V-gene family, and reads lacking a unique V-gene family were excluded. In a later analysis, around 600 highly shared, low-generation-probability nucleotide sequences were removed to address suspected cross-contamination and a sequencing artifact. In a later analysis, a clonal expansion index was calculated for each public chain from normalized within-repertoire ranks of inferred template counts. A later analysis computed generation probabilities with a VDJ recombination model fitted to out-of-frame rearrangements, and checked the results against IGoR. Hypergeometric tests were used in a later analysis to score TCR-TCR, TCR-HLA and TCR-CMV co-occurrence, with a repertoire-size bias correction applied to the TCR pairs. To estimate false discovery rates, a later analysis permuted the HLA or CMV assignments 20 times. A later analysis grouped co-occurring TCRs with DBSCAN, adding TCRdist sequence similarity when clustering within HLA-allele-positive subsets. For co-occurrence clustering, repertoires with fewer than 30,000 or more than 120,000 public chains were excluded, along with roughly 5 repertoires with anomalous nucleotide sharing. The source is immuneACCESS, and TCRdb retained only in-frame sequences with V and J called. Part of the clones is not carried over; for the studies checked, unresolved V genes explain less than half of this, and the remainder is unexplained. V, J and clone size are those of that table, while D and trimming were read from the DNA. In all, the sample holds around 180,000 clones, and 60% to 80% of those were seen once. Jointly, the top ten make up over 2% of the sample.

The CDR1 and CDR2 encoded by the germline V gene are SGHTA and FQGNSA. V was cut back by 5 bases and J by 1 base, leaving a gap of 11 bases between them. The CDR3 measures 14 amino acids from cysteine to phenylalanine. The only DNA kept is the CDR3, 42 bases in frame from the first base. The cohort consisted of some 730 healthy bone marrow donors. At the time of sampling, every cohort member was nominally healthy, though immune exposures that went unrecorded were likely present. The donor tested CMV seronegative, placing the donor among the 350 or so seronegative members of the cohort. Each donor provided a peripheral blood sample, and peripheral blood mononuclear cells were used for TCR beta sequencing. Genomic DNA was extracted from the blood cell samples with the Qiagen DNeasy Blood Extraction Kit. Results the study describes overall, beyond this receptor: The sequencing pipeline was judged likely to have produced a cluster of highly shared sequence variants as a technical artifact. In a later analysis, over 15,000 TCR beta sequences were associated with specific HLA alleles at a false discovery rate of 0.05. Most TCR sequences were seen in very few donors, while some public TCRs were found in many individuals. The authors suggested that the approach could potentially be extended to other disease states and immunological phenotypes. In both the original and validation cohorts, the classifier was reported to diagnose cytomegalovirus status with high specificity and sensitivity. Because counts were too low, 15 to 20 rarely observed V segments, including chromosome 9 orphons, were excluded from the earlier analysis of about 500 of the donors. In the study, approximately 160 TCR beta chains were listed as associated with cytomegalovirus. A few of the identified cytomegalovirus-associated TCR beta chains were confirmed in vitro to be specific for cytomegalovirus antigens. Compared with equally common non-associated chains, HLA-associated TCR beta chains in a later analysis were more clonally expanded and had lower generation probabilities. Strong co-occurrence of HLA alleles, especially DR and DQ, made assigning TCR associations to individual alleles difficult. Roughly uniform sequencing depth across donors was assumed in presence/absence analyses, although this assumption may not hold. According to a later analysis, TCR association rates differed among HLA loci, with DRB1 alleles showing the most associated TCRs and HLA-C alleles showing the fewest. According to a later genetic analysis, donors in an Asian-associated ancestry cluster had fewer N-insertions in productive TCRs than the roughly 700-donor mean. A later analysis found that most CMV-associated TCR beta chains appeared HLA-restricted, with HLA associations seemingly driven largely by CMV exposure. In an earlier analysis of roughly 560 of the donors, most TCR beta V segments were observed in productive rearrangements about 87% or about 30% of the time, broadly matching IMGT annotations. A further reported finding was that TCR beta sequences accurately predicted the HLA-A and HLA-B alleles for most subjects in the first cohort. An association between a missense DCLRE1C variant and V-gene and J-gene trimming of TCR beta chains was found in a later genetic analysis and replicated in an independent cohort. In a later analysis, several top co-occurrence clusters were reported to appear linked to parvovirus B19, influenza, CMV and Epstein-Barr virus. Some IMGT-functional V segments, including TRBV6-2 and TRBV6-3, could not be told apart with the 87-base-pair reads, so those segments were excluded. Because some donors lacked HLA typing at each locus, the association tests relied only on the typed subset. In this cohort, only TCR beta chains were sequenced, and detectable features were limited by the absence of alpha or paired-chain data. Linkage disequilibrium might explain the correlated functional status among segregating V segments, but an unknown experimental factor could not be ruled out. CMV serostatus was the only immune exposure information available for the cohort.

As to this clone: No cognate antigen has been identified for it. No base quality information exists; no much larger clone differs at one position.

Sequencing used PBMCs. The origin of this receptor is a man in his fifties or sixties in good health and CMV-seronegative. The rearranged segments are TRBV7-2 and TRBJ1-1, with no confidently assigned D gene. The DNA sequence follows: TGTGCCAGCAGCGATTCTCCGGGGAACACTGAAGCTTTCTTT. Its translation reads: CASSDSPGNTEAFF. Reference TRBV7-2 and TRBJ1-1 genes cover what lies past the CDR3, so the full variable domain is GAGVSQSPSNKVTEKGKDVELRCDPISGHTALYWYRQSLGQGLEFLIYFQGNSAPDKSGLPSDRFSAERTGGSVSTLTIQRTQQEDSAVYLCASSDSPGNTEAFFGQGTRLTVV.